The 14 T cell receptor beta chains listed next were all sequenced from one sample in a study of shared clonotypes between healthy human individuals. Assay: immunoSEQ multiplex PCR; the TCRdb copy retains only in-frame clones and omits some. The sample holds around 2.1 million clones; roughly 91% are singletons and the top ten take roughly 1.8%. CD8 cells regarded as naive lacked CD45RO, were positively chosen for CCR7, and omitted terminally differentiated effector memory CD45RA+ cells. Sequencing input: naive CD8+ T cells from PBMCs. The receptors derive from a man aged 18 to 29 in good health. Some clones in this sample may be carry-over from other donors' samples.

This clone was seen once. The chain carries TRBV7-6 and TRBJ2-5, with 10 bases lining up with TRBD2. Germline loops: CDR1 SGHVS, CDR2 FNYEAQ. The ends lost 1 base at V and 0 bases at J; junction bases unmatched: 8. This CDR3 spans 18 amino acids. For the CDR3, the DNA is TGTGCCAGCAGCTTAGGTCGAGCGGGAGGGACCTACCAAGAGACCCAGTACTTC. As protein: CASSLGRAGGTYQETQYF. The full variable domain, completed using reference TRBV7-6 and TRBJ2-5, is GAGVSQSPRYKVTKRGQDVALRCDPISGHVSLYWYRQALGQGPEFLTYFNYEAQQDKSGLPNDRFSAERPEGSISTLTIQRTEQRDSAMYRCASSLGRAGGTYQETQYFGPGTRLLVL.

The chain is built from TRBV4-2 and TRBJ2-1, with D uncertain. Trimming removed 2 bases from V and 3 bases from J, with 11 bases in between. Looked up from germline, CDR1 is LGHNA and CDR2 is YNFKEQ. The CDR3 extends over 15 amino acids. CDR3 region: CASSQSDRIYNEQFF. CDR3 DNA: TGTGCCAGCAGCCAAAGCGATCGAATCTACAATGAGCAGTTCTTC.

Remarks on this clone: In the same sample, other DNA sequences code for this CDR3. The CDR3 reads CASSLTGGSYEQYF. In DNA form, the CDR3 reads TGTGCCAGCAGCTTGACAGGGGGCTCCTACGAGCAGTACTTC. This chain joins TRBV11-2 and TRBJ2-7, with 9 nucleotides matching TRBD1. The germline V gene encodes CDR1 SGHAT and CDR2 FQNNGV. V dropped 3 bases and J dropped 0; count of bases not matched to a gene: 0. CDR3 length equals 14 residues.

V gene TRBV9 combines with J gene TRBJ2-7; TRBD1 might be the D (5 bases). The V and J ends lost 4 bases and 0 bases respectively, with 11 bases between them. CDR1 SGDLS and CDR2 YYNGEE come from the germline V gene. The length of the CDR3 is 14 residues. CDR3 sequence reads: CASSQTVSSYEQYF. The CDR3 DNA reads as TGTGCCAGCAGCCAGACAGTAAGCTCCTACGAGCAGTACTTC. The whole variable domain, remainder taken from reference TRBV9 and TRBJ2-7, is DSGVTQTPKHLITATGQRVTLRCSPRSGDLSVYWYQQSLDQGLQFLIQYYNGEERAKGNILERFSAQQFPDLHSELNLSSLELGDSALYFCASSQTVSSYEQYFGPGTRLTVT.

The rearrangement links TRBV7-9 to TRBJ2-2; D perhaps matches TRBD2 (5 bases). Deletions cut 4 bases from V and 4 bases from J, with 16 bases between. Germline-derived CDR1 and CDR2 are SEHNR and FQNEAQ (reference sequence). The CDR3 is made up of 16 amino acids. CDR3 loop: CASSWGVPSGTGELFF. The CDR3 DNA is TGTGCCAGCAGCTGGGGAGTCCCCTCTGGCACCGGGGAGCTGTTTTTT.

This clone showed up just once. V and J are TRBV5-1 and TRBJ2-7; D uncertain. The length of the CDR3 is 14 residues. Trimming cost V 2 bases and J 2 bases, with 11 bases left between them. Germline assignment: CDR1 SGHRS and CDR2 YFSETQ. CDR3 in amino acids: CASSFNRVAYEQYF. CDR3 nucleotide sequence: TGCGCCAGCAGCTTCAATCGGGTAGCCTACGAGCAGTACTTC.

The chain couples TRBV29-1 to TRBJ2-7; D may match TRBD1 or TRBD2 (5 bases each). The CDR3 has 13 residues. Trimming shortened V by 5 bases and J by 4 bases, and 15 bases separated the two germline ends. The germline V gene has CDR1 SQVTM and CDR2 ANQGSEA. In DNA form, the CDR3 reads TGCAGCGTTCTCAGTCAGGGACGGTACGAGCAGTACTTC. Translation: CSVLSQGRYEQYF.

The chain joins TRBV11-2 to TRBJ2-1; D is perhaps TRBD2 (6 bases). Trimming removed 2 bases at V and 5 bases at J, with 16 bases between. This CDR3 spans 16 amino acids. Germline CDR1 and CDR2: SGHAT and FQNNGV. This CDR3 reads CASSLRSRETDNEQFF. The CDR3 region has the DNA TGTGCCAGCAGCTTAAGGTCTCGGGAGACGGACAATGAGCAGTTCTTC.

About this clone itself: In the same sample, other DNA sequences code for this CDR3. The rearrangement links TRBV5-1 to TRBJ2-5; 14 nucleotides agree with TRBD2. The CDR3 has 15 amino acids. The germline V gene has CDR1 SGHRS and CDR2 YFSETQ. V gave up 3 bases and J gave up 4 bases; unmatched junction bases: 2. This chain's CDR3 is CASSSGLAGGETQYF. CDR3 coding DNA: TGCGCCAGCAGCTCCGGACTAGCGGGAGGAGAGACCCAGTACTTC.

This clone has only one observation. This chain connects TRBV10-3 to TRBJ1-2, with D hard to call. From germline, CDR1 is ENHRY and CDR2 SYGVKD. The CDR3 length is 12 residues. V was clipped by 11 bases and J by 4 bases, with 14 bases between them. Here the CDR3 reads CASYFGSYGYTF. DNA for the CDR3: TGTGCCTCTTACTTCGGAAGCTATGGCTACACCTTC.

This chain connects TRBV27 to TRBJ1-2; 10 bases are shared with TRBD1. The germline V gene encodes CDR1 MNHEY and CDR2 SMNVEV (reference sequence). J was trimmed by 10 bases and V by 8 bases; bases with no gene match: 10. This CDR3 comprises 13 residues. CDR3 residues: CASRDRDRGTYTF. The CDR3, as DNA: TGTGCCAGCCGAGACCGGGACAGGGGCACCTACACCTTC.

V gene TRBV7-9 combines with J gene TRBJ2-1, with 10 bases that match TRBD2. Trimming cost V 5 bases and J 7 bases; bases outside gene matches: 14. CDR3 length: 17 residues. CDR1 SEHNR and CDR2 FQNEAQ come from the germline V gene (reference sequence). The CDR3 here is CASSPRASGSSENEQFF. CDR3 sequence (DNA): TGTGCCAGCAGCCCTCGGGCTAGCGGGAGCTCGGAGAATGAGCAGTTCTTC.

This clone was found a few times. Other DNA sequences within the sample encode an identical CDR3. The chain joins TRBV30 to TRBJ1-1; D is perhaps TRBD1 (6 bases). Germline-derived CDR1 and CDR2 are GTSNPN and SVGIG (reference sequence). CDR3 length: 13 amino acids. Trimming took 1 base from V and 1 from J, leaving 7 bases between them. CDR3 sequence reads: CAWSEGGNTEAFF. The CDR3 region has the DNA TGTGCCTGGAGTGAGGGGGGGAACACTGAAGCTTTCTTT.

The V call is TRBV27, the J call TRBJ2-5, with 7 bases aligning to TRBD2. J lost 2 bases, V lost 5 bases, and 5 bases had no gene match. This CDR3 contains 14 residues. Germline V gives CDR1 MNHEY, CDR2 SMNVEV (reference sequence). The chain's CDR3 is CASSTRDYQETQYF. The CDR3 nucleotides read TGTGCCAGCAGTACCCGGGACTATCAAGAGACCCAGTACTTC.